This T cell receptor beta chain was identified during a study of identical twins (dated by TCRdb to about 2016). Turning to the overall study: The study deep-sequenced TCR alpha and beta repertoires from monozygotic twins, unrelated adults of various ages and cord blood to test whether fetal clonotypes persist. Replicate twin experiments were performed at different times using different library preparation protocols to rule out contamination.

Paper-wide results and their limitations: Compared with coincidental sharing between unrelated individuals, out-of-frame TCR alpha sequences shared between twins showed an excess of sequences with low generation probability. Excess twin sharing in beta out-of-frame sequences was weaker because fewer shared sequences lowered the signal-to-noise ratio. Zero-insertion analyses could be partly confounded by invariant T cells such as MAIT and iNKT, though diverse VJ usage argued against such confounding for most clonotypes. Fewer insertions were carried by abundant cord blood beta clonotypes; a weaker similar trend was observed in young adult naive repertoires, while no such trend was observed in memory repertoires. Because the same donors could not be followed over many years, the conclusions depended on cross-sectional statistical analysis. In monozygotic twins, out-of-frame TCR alpha sharing was systematically underestimated by recombination models, although the models agreed with sharing between unrelated individuals.

Libraries were constructed by 5' RACE. TCRdb records Illumina HiSeq 2000 as the sequencer. A universal primer binding site was introduced by template switching, and a unique molecular identifier was present in the final cDNA, enabling accurate counting of TCR cDNA molecules. Specific primers in the conserved constant-segment region were used to synthesize first-strand cDNA for TCR alpha and beta chains. Each cDNA library was double barcoded, with a SMART-Mk sample barcode plus Illumina barcodes, to control for contamination. Two successive PCR steps introduced TruSeq adapter sequences along with Illumina sample barcodes. TCR alpha and beta cDNA libraries were sequenced on the Illumina HiSeq platform with custom primers. From the authors' description of their analysis: MiGEC was used to process raw reads and extract unique molecular identifiers, and MiXCR was used to find CDR3 positions. Recombination models were inferred per individual with the repgenHMM and IGoR tools using an EM algorithm. The tcR package in R was used for shared clonotype analysis, with sharing normalized by the product of cloneset sizes. Out-of-frame nonproductive sequences were analyzed to study raw recombination free of thymic and clonal selection effects. The public sequencing data were trimmed at Q25 with fastp and processed into clonotypes with MiXCR by TCRdb, which kept only in-frame beta chains. Rows with one shared CDR3 protein collapse into an entry with the most common genes and DNA. TCRdb, not the original authors, processed these V and J calls. The sample includes 350,000 to 450,000 distinct CDR3 sequences, with around a sixth observed a single time. The top ten hold approximately 12% of the sample.

To note about this clonotype: Its specific antigen is unknown. No much larger clone exists at a distance of one base, and base qualities are not known.

Only healthy Caucasian donors were included. Three unrelated non-twin adults were also sequenced: a male aged 18 to 30, a male aged 50 to 60 and a female aged 50 to 60. Using Miltenyi CD45RO+ enrichment and human naive T-cell isolation kits, memory (CD45RO+) and naive T cells were isolated from PBMC. Sequences SGHVS (CDR1) and FQNEAQ (CDR2) are obtained from the germline V gene. V gives up 5 bases and J gives up 6 bases, and the segment between their germline ends measures 20 bases. Spanning cysteine to phenylalanine, the CDR3 consists of 15 amino acids. The sequence is cut down to CDR3 DNA, 45 bases in frame from base 1.

The chain employs TRBV7-8 and TRBJ2-7, with the D call tentatively TRBD1 or TRBD2, each fitting 5 bases. This receptor was obtained from a man aged 50 or older in good health. Material: naive T cells sorted from blood. The cell subset or site label, read with the paper, signifies: cells isolated with a human naive T-cell isolation kit. The DNA reads as follows: TGTGCCAGCAGCCCGCCGGGACGGCCTTTAACCGAGCAGTACTTC. This gives the protein CASSPPGRPLTEQYF.